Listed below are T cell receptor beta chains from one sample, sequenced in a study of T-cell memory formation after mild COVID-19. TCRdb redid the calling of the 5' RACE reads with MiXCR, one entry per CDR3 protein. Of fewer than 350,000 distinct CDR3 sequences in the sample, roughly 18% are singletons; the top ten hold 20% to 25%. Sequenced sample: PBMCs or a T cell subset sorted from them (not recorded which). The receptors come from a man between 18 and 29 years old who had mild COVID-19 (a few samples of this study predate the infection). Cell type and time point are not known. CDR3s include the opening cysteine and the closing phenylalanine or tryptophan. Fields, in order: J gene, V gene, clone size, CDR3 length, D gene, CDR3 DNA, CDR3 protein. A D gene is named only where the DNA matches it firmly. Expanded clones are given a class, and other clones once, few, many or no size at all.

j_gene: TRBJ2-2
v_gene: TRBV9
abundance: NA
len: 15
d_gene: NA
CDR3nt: TGTGCCAGCAGCCCGCCCTTGGGGGGCCCCGGGGAGCTGTTTTTT
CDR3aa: CASSPPLGGPGELFF

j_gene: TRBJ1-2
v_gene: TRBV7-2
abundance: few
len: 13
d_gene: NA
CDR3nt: TGTGCCAGCAGCTTATGGGGGTTCTATGGCTACACCTTC
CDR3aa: CASSLWGFYGYTF

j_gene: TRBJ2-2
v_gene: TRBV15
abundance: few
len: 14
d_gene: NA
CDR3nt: TGTGCCACCAGCAATAGACCGAACACCGGGGAGCTGTTTTTT
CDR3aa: CATSNRPNTGELFF

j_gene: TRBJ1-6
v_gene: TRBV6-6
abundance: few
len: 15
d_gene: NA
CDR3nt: TGTGCCAGCAGTTACAGCCAGGGCCATAATTCACCCCTCCACTTT
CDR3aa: CASSYSQGHNSPLHF

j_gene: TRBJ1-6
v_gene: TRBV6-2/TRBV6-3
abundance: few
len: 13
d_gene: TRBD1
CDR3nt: TGTGCCAGCGTTGACAGGGAGGATTCACCCCTCCACTTT
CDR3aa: CASVDREDSPLHF

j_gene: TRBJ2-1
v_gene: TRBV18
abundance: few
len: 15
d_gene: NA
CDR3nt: TGTGCCAGCTCACCAGAAGGGGCCCATCACAATGAGCAGTTCTTC
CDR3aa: CASSPEGAHHNEQFF

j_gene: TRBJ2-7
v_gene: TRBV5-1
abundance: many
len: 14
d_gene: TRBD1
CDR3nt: TGCGCCAGCAGCATAGGTCCGGGACAGGAGAAGAAGTACTTC
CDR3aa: CASSIGPGQEKKYF

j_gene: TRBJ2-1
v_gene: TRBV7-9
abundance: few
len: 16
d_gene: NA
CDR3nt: TGTGCCAGCAGCTTAGAGCAATGGAGCTCCTACAATGAGCAGTTCTTC
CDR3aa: CASSLEQWSSYNEQFF

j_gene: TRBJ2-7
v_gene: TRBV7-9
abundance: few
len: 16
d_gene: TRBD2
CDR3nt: TGTGCCAGCAGCCTCCGGACTAGCGGGGGCCACTGGGAGCAGTACTTC
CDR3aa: CASSLRTSGGHWEQYF

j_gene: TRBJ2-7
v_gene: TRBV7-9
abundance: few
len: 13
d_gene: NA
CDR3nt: TGTGCCAGCAGCCCAAGGGGCGGCGACGAGCAGTACTTC
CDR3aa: CASSPRGGDEQYF

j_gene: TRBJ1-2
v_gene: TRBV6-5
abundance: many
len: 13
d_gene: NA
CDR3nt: TGTGCCAGCAGTTACTCGAGGGGGTACTTCTACACCTTC
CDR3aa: CASSYSRGYFYTF

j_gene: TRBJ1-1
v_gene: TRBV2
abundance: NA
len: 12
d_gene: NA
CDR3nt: TGTGCCGTAGGGGACCTGAACACTGAAGCTTTCTTT
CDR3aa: CAVGDLNTEAFF

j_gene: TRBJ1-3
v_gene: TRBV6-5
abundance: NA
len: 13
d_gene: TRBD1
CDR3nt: TGTGCCAGCAGTTCGCGACAGGGGCACACCATATATTTT
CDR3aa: CASSSRQGHTIYF

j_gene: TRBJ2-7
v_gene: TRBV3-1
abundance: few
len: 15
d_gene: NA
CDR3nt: TGTGCCAGCAGCCAAGAGAGGGGTACGGTCGACGAGCAGTACTTC
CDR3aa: CASSQERGTVDEQYF

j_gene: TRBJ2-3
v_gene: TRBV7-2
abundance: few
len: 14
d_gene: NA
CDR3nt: TGTGCCAGCAGCTTAGTTGGGAGTGGAAATACGCAGTATTTT
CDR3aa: CASSLVGSGNTQYF

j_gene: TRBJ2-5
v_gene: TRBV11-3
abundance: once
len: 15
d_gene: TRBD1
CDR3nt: TGTGCCAGCAGCCCGAGGACAGGGAGCAAAGAGACCCAGTACTTC
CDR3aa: CASSPRTGSKETQYF

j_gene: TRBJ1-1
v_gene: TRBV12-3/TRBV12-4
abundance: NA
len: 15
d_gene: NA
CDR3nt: TGTGCCAGCACTGATATCACAGGGATGGTCACTGAAGCTTTCTTT
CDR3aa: CASTDITGMVTEAFF

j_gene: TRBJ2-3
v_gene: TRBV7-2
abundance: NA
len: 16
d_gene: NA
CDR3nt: TGTGCCAGCAGCTTAGATCACGCCGGGGGTTGGGATACGCAGTATTTT
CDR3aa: CASSLDHAGGWDTQYF

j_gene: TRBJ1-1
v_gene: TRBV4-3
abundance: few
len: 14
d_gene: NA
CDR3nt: TGCGCCAGCAGCCCGGCTGGGCGGGCCACTGAAGCTTTCTTT
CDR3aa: CASSPAGRATEAFF

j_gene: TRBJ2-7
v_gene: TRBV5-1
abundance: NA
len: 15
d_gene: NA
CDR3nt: TGCGCCAGCAGCTTGGAAGGTGTACTCCTCAACGAGCAGTACTTC
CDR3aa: CASSLEGVLLNEQYF

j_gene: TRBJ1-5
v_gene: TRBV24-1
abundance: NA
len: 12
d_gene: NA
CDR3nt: TGTGCCACCAGTCAGAGCAATCAGCCCCAGCATTTT
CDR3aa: CATSQSNQPQHF

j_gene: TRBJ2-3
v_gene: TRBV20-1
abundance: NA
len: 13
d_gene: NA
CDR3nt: TGCAGTCCTGGGAGTGGAAACACAGATACGCAGTATTTT
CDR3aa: CSPGSGNTDTQYF

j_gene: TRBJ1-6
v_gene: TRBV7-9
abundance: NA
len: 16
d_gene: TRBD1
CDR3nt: TGTGCCAGCAGCTTAGGGGCAGGGGGCTATAATTCACCCCTCCACTTT
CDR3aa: CASSLGAGGYNSPLHF

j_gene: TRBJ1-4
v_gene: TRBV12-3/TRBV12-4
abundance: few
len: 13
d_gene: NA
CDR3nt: TGTGCCAGCAGTGGACACAGAAATGAAAAACTGTTTTTT
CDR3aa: CASSGHRNEKLFF

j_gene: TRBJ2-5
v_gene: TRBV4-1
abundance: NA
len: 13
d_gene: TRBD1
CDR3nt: TGCGCCAGCAGCCAAACAGGGGAAGGGACCCAGTACTTC
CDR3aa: CASSQTGEGTQYF

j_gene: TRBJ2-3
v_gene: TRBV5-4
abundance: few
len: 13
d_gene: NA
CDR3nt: TGTGCCAGCAGCCAGGGGGGCAGGGAGGCGCAGTATTTT
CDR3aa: CASSQGGREAQYF

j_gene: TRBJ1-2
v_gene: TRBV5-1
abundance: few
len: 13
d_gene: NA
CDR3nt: TGCGCCAGCAGCTTGACAGGACGAGACGACTACACCTTC
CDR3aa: CASSLTGRDDYTF

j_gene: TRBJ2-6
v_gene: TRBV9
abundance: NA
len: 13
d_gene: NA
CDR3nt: TGTGCCACCTCCAGCTCTGGGGCCAACGTCCTGACTTTC
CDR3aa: CATSSSGANVLTF

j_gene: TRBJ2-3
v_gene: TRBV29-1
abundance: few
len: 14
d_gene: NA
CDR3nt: TGCAGCGTTGTTGGCCAAACTAACACAGATACGCAGTATTTT
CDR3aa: CSVVGQTNTDTQYF

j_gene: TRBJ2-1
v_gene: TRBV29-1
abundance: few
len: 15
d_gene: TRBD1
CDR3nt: TGCAGCGTTGAACCGAGGGGGACAGATTACAATGAGCAGTTCTTC
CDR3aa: CSVEPRGTDYNEQFF

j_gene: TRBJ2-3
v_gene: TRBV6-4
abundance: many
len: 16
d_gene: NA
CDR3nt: TGTGCCAGCAGTGACGGAGGGGTGCAGGGGAGGGATACGCAGTATTTT
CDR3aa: CASSDGGVQGRDTQYF

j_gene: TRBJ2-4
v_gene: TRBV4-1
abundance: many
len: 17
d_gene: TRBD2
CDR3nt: TGCGCCAGCAGCCAACTACCCGGGGGGACGTCCAAAAACATTCAGTACTTC
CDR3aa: CASSQLPGGTSKNIQYF

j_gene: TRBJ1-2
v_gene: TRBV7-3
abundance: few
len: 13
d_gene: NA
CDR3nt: TGTGCCAGCAGTGATGGGAGTGGGTATGGCTACACCTTC
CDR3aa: CASSDGSGYGYTF

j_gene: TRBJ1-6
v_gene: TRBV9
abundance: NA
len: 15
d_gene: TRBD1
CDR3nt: TGTGCCAGCATGGACAGGGTGTTTTATAATTCACCCCTCCACTTT
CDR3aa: CASMDRVFYNSPLHF

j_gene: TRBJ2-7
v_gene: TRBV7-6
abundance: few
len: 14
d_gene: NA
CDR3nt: TGTGCCAGCAGCTCGGCGGGGCTGTCCTACGAGCAGTACTTC
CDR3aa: CASSSAGLSYEQYF

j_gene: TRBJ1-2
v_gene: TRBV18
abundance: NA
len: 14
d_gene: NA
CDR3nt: TGTGCCAGCTCACCACAGGACAGCAACTATGGCTACACCTTC
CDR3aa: CASSPQDSNYGYTF

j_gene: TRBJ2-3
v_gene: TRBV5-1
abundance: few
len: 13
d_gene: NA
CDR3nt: TGCGCCAGCATGTTGATGGAGACAGATACGCAGTATTTT
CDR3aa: CASMLMETDTQYF

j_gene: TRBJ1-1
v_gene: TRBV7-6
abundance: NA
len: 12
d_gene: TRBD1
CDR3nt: TGTGCCAGCCAGGGGGCCTCCACTGAAGCTTTCTTT
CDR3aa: CASQGASTEAFF

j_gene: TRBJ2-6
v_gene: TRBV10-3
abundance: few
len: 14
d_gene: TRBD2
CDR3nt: TGTGCCGTGCGGGGGAGCTCTGGGGCCAACGTCCTGACTTTC
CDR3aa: CAVRGSSGANVLTF

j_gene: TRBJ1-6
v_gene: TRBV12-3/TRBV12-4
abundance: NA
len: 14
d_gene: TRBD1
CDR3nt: TGTGCCAGCAGCCGGGACAGGGTTGTTTCACCCCTCCACTTT
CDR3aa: CASSRDRVVSPLHF

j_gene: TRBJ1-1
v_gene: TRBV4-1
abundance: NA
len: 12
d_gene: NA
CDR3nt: TGCGCCAGCTTAGACAGTAACACTGAAGCTTTCTTT
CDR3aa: CASLDSNTEAFF

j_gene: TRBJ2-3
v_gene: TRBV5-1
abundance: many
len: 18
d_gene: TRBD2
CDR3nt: TGCGCCAGCAGCTTTCGGTTTATCCAGCGGGGGCACCAAGATACGCAGTATTTT
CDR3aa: CASSFRFIQRGHQDTQYF